Listed here is a single TCR beta chain. The target antigen is unknown. The sample comes from a study of blood T cells in healthy people across ages. Regarding the study as a whole: A strong correlation was found between TCR beta diversity and the percentage of naive T cells. Observed TCR beta diversity per million T cells went down as age went up. This fall followed a roughly linear course with age.

The authors ran a second PCR of about 6 to 12 cycles using a sample-barcoded 5' primer and a J-beta primer mix. TCRdb redid the calling of the 5' RACE reads with MiXCR, one entry per CDR3 protein. This table holds 650,000 to 700,000 distinct CDR3 sequences, about a third found once. Researchers report isolating at least 7 million PBMCs per sample. RNA extraction gave at least 5.5 micrograms of total RNA per sample. This CDR3 spans 15 amino acids. Between the trimmed V and J ends, which lost 2 bases and 4 bases, there was a span of 13 bases. The V gene's germline CDR1 is SGHTA and CDR2 FQGTGA. This chain uses TRBV7-3 with TRBJ2-3, with TRBD2 as a possible D gene (6 bases). This receptor was identified in a woman at least 80 years old in good health. The sequenced sample was blood. The CDR3 reads CASSLFTGVADTQYF. The CDR3, as DNA: TGTGCCAGCAGCTTATTCACGGGAGTGGCAGATACGCAGTATTTT.